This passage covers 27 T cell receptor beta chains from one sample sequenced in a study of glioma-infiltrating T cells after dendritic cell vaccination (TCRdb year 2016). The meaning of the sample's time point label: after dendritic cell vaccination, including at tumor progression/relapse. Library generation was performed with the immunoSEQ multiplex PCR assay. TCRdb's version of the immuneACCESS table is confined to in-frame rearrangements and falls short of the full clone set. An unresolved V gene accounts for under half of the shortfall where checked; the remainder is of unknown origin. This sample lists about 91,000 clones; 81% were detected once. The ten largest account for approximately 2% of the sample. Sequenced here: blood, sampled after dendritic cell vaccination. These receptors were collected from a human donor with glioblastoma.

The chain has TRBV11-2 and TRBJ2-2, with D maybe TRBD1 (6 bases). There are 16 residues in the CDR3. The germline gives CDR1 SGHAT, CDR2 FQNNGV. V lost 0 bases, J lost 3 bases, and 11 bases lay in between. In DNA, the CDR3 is TGTGCCAGCAGCTTAGATGGGGGCAGATACACCGGGGAGCTGTTTTTT. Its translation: CASSLDGGRYTGELFF.

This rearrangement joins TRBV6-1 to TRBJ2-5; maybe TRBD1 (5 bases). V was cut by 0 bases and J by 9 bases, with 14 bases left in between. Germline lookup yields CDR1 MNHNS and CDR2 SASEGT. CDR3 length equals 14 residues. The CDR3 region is CASSEATEDVAQYF. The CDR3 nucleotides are TGTGCCAGCAGTGAAGCGACAGAAGACGTGGCCCAGTACTTC.

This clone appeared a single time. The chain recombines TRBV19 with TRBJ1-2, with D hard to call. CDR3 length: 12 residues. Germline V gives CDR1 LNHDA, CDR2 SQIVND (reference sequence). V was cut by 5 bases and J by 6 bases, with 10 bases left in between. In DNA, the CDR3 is TGTGCCAGTAGTGGCGGGTCTGATGGCTACACCTTC. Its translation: CASSGGSDGYTF.

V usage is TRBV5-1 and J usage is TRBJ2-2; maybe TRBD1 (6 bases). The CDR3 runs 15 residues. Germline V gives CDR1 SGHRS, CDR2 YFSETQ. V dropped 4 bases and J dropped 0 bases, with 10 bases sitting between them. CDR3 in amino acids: CASSRTATNTGELFF. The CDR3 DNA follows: TGCGCCAGCAGCAGGACAGCTACGAACACCGGGGAGCTGTTTTTT.

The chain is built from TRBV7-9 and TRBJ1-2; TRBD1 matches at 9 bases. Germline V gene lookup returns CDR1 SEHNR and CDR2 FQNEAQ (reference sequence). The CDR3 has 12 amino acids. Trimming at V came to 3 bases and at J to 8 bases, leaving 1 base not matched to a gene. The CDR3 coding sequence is TGTGCCAGCAGCTTGACAGGGGGGGGCTACACCTTC. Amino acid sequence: CASSLTGGGYTF.

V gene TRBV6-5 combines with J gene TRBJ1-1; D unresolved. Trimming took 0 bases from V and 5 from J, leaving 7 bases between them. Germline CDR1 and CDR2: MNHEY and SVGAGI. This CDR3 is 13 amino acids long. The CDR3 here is CASSYSTKTEAFF. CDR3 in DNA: TGTGCCAGCAGTTACTCGACAAAAACTGAAGCTTTCTTT.

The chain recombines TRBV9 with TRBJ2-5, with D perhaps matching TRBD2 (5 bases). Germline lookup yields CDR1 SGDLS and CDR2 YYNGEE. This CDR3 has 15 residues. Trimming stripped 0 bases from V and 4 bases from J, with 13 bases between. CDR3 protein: CASSVDEGGGETQYF. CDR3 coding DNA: TGTGCCAGCAGCGTAGATGAAGGAGGTGGAGAGACCCAGTACTTC.

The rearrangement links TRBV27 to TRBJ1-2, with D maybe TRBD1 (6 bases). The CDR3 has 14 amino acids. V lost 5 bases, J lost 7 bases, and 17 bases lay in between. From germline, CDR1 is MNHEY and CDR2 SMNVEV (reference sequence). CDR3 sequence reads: CASSPTRGPIGYTF. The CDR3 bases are TGTGCCAGCAGTCCCACCAGGGGCCCTATTGGCTACACCTTC.

The CDR3: CASSITGTTYEQYF. For the CDR3, the DNA is TGTGCCAGTAGTATAACAGGGACTACCTACGAGCAGTACTTC. The chain couples TRBV19 to TRBJ2-7, with D possibly matching TRBD2 (7 bases). CDR3 size: 14 residues. V was pared by 2 bases and J by 2 bases, with 10 bases between. Germline CDR1 LNHDA, CDR2 SQIVND (reference sequence).

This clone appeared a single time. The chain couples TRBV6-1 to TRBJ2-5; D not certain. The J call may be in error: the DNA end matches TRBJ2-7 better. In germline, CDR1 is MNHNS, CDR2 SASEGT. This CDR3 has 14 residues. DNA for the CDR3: TGTGCCAGCAGTGTTGACGCAGTAGACTACGAGCAGTACTTC. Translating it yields CASSVDAVDYEQYF.

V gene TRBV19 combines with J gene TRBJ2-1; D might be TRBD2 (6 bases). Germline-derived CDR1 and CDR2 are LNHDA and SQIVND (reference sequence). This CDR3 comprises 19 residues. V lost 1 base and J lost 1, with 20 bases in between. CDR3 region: CASSIVRVSAGRSYNEQFF. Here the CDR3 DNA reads TGTGCCAGTAGTATAGTACGTGTTTCGGCGGGACGTTCCTACAATGAGCAGTTCTTC.

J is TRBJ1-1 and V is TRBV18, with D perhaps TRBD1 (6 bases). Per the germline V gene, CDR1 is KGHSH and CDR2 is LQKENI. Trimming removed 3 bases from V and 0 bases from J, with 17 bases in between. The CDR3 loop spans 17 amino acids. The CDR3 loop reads CASSPPRGEEMNTEAFF. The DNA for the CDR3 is TGTGCCAGCTCACCCCCCAGGGGAGAGGAGATGAACACTGAAGCTTTCTTT.

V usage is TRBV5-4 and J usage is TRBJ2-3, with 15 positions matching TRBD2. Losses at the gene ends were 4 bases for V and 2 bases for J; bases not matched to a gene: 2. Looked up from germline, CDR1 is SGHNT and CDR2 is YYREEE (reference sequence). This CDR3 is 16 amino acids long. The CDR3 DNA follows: TGTGCCAGCAGCGGGACTAGCGGGAGGACCACAGATACGCAGTATTTT. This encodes CASSGTSGRTTDTQYF. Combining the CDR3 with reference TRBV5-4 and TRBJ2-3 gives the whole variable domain ETGVTQSPTHLIKTRGQQVTLRCSSQSGHNTVSWYQQALGQGPQFIFQYYREEENGRGNFPPRFSGLQFPNYSSELNVNALELDDSALYLCASSGTSGRTTDTQYFGPGTRLTVL.

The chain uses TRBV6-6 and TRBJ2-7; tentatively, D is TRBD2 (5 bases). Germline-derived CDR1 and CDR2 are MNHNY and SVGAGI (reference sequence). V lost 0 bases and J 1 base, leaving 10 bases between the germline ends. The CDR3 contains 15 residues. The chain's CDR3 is CASSYSRATSYEQYV. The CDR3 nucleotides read TGTGCCAGCAGTTACTCGAGGGCTACTTCCTACGAGCAGTACGTC.

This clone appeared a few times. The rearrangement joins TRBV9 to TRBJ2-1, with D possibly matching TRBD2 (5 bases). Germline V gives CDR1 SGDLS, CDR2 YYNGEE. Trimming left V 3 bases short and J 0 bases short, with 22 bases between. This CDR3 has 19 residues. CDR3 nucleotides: TGTGCCAGCAGCGCCGGACTTGGGTTAGTGGTCGACTCCTACAATGAGCAGTTCTTC. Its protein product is CASSAGLGLVVDSYNEQFF.

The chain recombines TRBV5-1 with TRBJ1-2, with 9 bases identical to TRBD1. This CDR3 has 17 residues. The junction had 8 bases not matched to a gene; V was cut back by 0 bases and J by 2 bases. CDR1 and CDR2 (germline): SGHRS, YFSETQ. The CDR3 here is CASSLGDREDLNYGYTF. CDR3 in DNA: TGCGCCAGCAGCTTGGGGGACAGGGAAGATCTCAACTATGGCTACACCTTC.

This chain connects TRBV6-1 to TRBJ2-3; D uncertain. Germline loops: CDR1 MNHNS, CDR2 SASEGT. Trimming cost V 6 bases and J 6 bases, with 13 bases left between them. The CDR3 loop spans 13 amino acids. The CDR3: CASSRVGRDTQYF. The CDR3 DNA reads TGTGCCAGCAGCCGCGTGGGCAGGGATACGCAGTATTTT.

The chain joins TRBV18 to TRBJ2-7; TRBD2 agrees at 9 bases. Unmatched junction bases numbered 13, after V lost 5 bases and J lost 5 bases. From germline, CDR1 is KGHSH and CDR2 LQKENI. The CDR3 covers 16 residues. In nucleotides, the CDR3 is TGTGCCAGCTCAACTAAATTAGCGGGAGATCCCAACGAGCAGTACGTC. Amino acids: CASSTKLAGDPNEQYV.

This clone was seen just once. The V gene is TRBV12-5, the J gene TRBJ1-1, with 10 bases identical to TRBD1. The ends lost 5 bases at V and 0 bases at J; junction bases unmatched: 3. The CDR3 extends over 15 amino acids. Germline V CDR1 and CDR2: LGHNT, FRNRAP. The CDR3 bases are TGTGCTAGTGGTAAAGGGACAGGGGTGAACACTGAAGCTTTCTTT. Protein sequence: CASGKGTGVNTEAFF. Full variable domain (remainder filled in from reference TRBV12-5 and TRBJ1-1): DARVTQTPRHKVTEMGQEVTMRCQPILGHNTVFWYRQTMMQGLELLAYFRNRAPLDDSGMPKDRFSAEMPDATLATLKIQPSEPRDSAVYFCASGKGTGVNTEAFFGQGTRLTVV.

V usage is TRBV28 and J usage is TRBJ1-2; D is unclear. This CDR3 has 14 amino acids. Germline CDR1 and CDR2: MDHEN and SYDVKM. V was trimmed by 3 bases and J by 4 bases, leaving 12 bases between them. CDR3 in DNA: TGTGCCAGCAGTTTGAGGCCTGCCGCCTATGGCTACACCTTC. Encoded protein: CASSLRPAAYGYTF.

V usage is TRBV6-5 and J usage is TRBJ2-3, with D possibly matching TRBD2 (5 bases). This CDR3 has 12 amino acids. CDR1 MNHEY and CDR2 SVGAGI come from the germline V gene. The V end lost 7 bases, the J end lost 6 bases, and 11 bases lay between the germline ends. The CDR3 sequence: CASMRVGDTQYF. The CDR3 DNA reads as TGTGCCAGCATGCGGGTAGGGGATACGCAGTATTTT.

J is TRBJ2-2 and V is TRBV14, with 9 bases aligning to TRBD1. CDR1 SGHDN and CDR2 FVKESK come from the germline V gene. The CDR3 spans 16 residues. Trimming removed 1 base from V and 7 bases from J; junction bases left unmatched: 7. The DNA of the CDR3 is TGTGCCAGCAGCCAAGTGCACAGGGGGCGTTACGGGGAGCTGTTTTTT. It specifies CASSQVHRGRYGELFF.

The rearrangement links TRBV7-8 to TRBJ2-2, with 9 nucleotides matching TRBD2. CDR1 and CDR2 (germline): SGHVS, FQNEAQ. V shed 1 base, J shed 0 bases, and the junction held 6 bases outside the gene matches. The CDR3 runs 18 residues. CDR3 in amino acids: CASSLVMAGGPNTGELFF. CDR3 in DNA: TGTGCCAGCAGCTTAGTTATGGCGGGAGGGCCGAACACCGGGGAGCTGTTTTTT.

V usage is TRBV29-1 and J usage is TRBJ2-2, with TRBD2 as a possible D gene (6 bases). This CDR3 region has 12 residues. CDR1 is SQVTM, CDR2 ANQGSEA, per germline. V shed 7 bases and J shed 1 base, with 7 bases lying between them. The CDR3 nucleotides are TGCAGCGGGGGGGAGAACACCGGGGAGCTGTTTTTT. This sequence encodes CSGGENTGELFF.

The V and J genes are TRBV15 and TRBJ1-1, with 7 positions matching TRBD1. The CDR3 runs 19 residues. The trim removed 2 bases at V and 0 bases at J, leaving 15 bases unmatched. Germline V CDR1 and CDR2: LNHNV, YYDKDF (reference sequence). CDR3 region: CATSRSPGWTGYMNTEAFF. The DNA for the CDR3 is TGTGCCACCAGCAGATCCCCGGGGTGGACAGGTTACATGAACACTGAAGCTTTCTTT.

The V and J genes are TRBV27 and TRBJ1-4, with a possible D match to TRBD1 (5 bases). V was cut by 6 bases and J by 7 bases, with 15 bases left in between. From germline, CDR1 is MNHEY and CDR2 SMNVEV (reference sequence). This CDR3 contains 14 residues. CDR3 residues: CASSRGGGGEKLFF. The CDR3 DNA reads TGTGCCAGCAGCCGGGGCGGGGGTGGTGAAAAACTGTTTTTT.

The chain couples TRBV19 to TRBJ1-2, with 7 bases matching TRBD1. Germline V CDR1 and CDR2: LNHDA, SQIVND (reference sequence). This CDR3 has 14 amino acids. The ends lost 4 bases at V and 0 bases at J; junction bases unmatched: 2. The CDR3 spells CASSTRGTNYGYTF. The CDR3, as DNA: TGTGCCAGTAGTACCAGGGGGACTAACTATGGCTACACCTTC.